The 32 T cell receptor beta chains presented below share a single source sample, sequenced in a study of blood T cell repertoires in COVID-19. Generated by immunoSEQ multiplex PCR, the TCRdb table keeps only in-frame clones and is missing some. The profile covers 300,000 to 400,000 clones, with about nine tenths appearing a single time and 9.9% taken by the ten largest. The source material was peripheral blood. The receptors shown here come from a man younger than 45 with COVID-19, enrolled during active disease.

The V and J genes are TRBV9 and TRBJ1-5; a possible D gene is TRBD1 (5 bases). This CDR3 is 13 amino acids long. Trimming shortened V by 3 bases and J by 4 bases, and 8 bases separated the two germline ends. Germline lookup yields CDR1 SGDLS and CDR2 YYNGEE. For the CDR3, the DNA is TGTGCCAGCAGCGAAAGACAGAATCAGCCCCAGCATTTT. Its protein is CASSERQNQPQHF.

CDR3 nucleotide sequence: TGTGCCAGCAGTTTGGGAGGGGATACGCAGTATTTT. Its translation is CASSLGGDTQYF. The chain recombines TRBV12-3 or TRBV12-4 with TRBJ2-3; 7 positions agree with TRBD2. The CDR3 has 12 amino acids. Germline trimming cut 3 bases from V and 6 bases from J; bases unmatched to any gene: 0.

This chain links TRBV14 with TRBJ1-5; D may be TRBD1 (5 bases). This CDR3 comprises 17 residues. Trimming took 2 bases from V and 3 from J, leaving 17 bases between them. Germline V gene sequence: CDR1 SGHDN, CDR2 FVKESK. CDR3 in amino acids: CASSQTDMTEFNQPQHF. DNA of the CDR3: TGTGCCAGCAGCCAAACCGATATGACAGAATTCAATCAGCCCCAGCATTTT.

The gene calls are TRBV5-6 and TRBJ1-4; perhaps TRBD1 as D (6 bases). V was trimmed by 1 base and J by 2 bases, leaving 12 bases between them. CDR1 SGHDT and CDR2 YYEEEE come from the germline V gene. The CDR3 covers 16 residues. The CDR3 protein is CASSLRPTGTNEKLFF. The CDR3 DNA follows: TGTGCCAGCAGCTTGAGGCCCACAGGGACTAATGAAAAACTGTTTTTT.

The rearrangement links TRBV27 to TRBJ2-3; TRBD1 aligns across 9 bases. Germline CDR1 MNHEY, CDR2 SMNVEV (reference sequence). V shed 6 bases and J 3 bases; nucleotides not matched to a gene: 4. The CDR3 totals 14 residues. CDR3 in DNA: TGTGCCAGCAGCCCGACAGGGGGTACAGATACGCAGTATTTT. Translation: CASSPTGGTDTQYF.

V is TRBV5-5 and J is TRBJ1-2; D not resolved. Germline V gene sequence: CDR1 SGHKS, CDR2 YYEKEE (reference sequence). The CDR3 has 16 residues. The ends were cut back, 1 base at V and 4 bases at J, with 17 bases in the middle. This CDR3 is CASSLSPTAAGYGYTF. The CDR3 region has the DNA TGTGCCAGCAGCTTGTCGCCGACGGCGGCCGGCTATGGCTACACCTTC.

The rearrangement links TRBV9 to TRBJ2-1; weak D call: TRBD2 (6 bases). The V gene lost 0 bases and the J gene lost 0 bases, with 10 bases spanning the gap. The CDR3 is made up of 16 amino acids. The V gene's germline CDR1 is SGDLS and CDR2 YYNGEE. In DNA form, the CDR3 reads TGTGCCAGCAGCGTAGTAGTGGGGGGCTCCTACAATGAGCAGTTCTTC. As protein: CASSVVVGGSYNEQFF.

This clone came up a few times. The chain couples TRBV27 to TRBJ1-2, with 7 bases that match TRBD1. This CDR3 is 14 amino acids long. Trimming took 5 bases from V and 3 from J; bases not matched to a gene: 6. The germline CDR1 and CDR2 sequences are MNHEY and SMNVEV (reference sequence). The CDR3: CASSPRDSDYGYTF. CDR3 bases: TGTGCCAGCAGTCCCCGGGACAGTGACTATGGCTACACCTTC.

The rearrangement joins TRBV7-9 to TRBJ2-3; TRBD2 matches at 9 bases. Germline V CDR1 and CDR2: SEHNR, FQNEAQ (reference sequence). There are 15 residues in the CDR3. With V trimmed by 3 bases and J by 5 bases, 6 bases remained unmatched. CDR3 DNA sequence: TGTGCCAGCAGCTTTCTAGCGGGGTCAGGAGATACGCAGTATTTT. This sequence encodes CASSFLAGSGDTQYF.

The chain uses TRBV28 and TRBJ2-3; 10 bases align to TRBD2. The germline gives CDR1 MDHEN, CDR2 SYDVKM. The CDR3 sequence is 19 residues long. V lost 5 bases and J lost 4; bases outside the gene matches: 18. In DNA, the CDR3 is TGTGCCAGCAGTCCATCGGGACTAGCGAGCAACTTTAGCCCAGATACGCAGTATTTT. It codes for CASSPSGLASNFSPDTQYF.

The chain has TRBV28 and TRBJ2-1, with a weak D call TRBD2 (6 bases). CDR3 size: 16 residues. Germline V CDR1 and CDR2: MDHEN, SYDVKM. V was shortened by 4 bases and J by 3 bases, with 16 bases between the two germline ends. The CDR3 DNA is TGTGCCAGCAGTTCCTCGAGGGAGGCTCACTACAATGAGCAGTTCTTC. This encodes CASSSSREAHYNEQFF.

This rearrangement joins TRBV12-3 or TRBV12-4 to TRBJ2-7; 8 nucleotides agree with TRBD1. J gave up 7 bases and V 5 bases, and 4 bases lay outside the gene matches. The CDR3 loop spans 12 amino acids. The CDR3 is CASSRQGREQYF. The CDR3 DNA is TGTGCCAGCAGTAGACAGGGGCGGGAGCAGTACTTC.

The chain couples TRBV19 to TRBJ2-2, with D tentatively TRBD1 (6 bases). Between the trimmed V and J ends, which lost 5 bases and 4 bases, there was a span of 11 bases. CDR1 and CDR2 from the germline V gene are LNHDA and SQIVND (reference sequence). The CDR3 sequence is 14 residues long. The CDR3 DNA reads TGTGCCAGTAGTCCCGGGACACTCACCGGGGAGCTGTTTTTT. Translated: CASSPGTLTGELFF. The complete variable domain, with remaining parts taken from reference TRBV19 and TRBJ2-2, reads DGGITQSPKYLFRKEGQNVTLSCEQNLNHDAMYWYRQDPGQGLRLIYYSQIVNDFQKGDIAEGYSVSREKKESFPLTVTSAQKNPTAFYLCASSPGTLTGELFFGEGSRLTVL.

This clone has just one count. The V call is TRBV9, the J call TRBJ1-2; 7 nucleotides agree with TRBD1. V shed 3 bases and J 6 bases; nucleotides not matched to a gene: 8. Germline assignment: CDR1 SGDLS and CDR2 YYNGEE. The length of the CDR3 is 14 residues. The CDR3 reads CASSGRQGGNGYTF. CDR3 DNA: TGTGCCAGCAGCGGTCGACAGGGTGGTAATGGCTACACCTTC.

The V call is TRBV4-2, the J call TRBJ2-7; 10 bases line up with TRBD2. This CDR3 is 16 amino acids long. The trim removed 0 bases at V and 2 bases at J, leaving 4 bases unmatched. Germline V gene sequence: CDR1 LGHNA, CDR2 YNFKEQ. In DNA form, the CDR3 reads TGTGCCAGCAGCCAAGAGGGTAGCGGGAGGACCTACGAGCAGTACTTC. Translating it yields CASSQEGSGRTYEQYF.

This chain uses TRBV3-1 (or the pseudogene TRBV3-2) with TRBJ1-5; 11 bases fit TRBD1. CDR3 length: 18 amino acids. The J segment lost 7 bases and the V segment lost 0 bases, leaving 11 bases of the junction unmatched. Germline-derived CDR1 and CDR2 are LGHDT and YNNKEL (reference sequence). CDR3 DNA sequence: TGTGCCAGCAGCCAAGACCCGACCGGACAGGGGGCCGGGCAGCCCCAGCATTTT. Translated: CASSQDPTGQGAGQPQHF.

Here the CDR3 DNA reads TGTGCCACCAGGTCCGGGACAGCCCAGGGGAATGAGCAGTTCTTC. Its translation is CATRSGTAQGNEQFF. The V gene is TRBV24-1, the J gene TRBJ2-1; 7 bases map to TRBD1. The trim removed 7 bases at V and 7 bases at J, leaving 12 bases unmatched. Germline CDR1 and CDR2: KGHDR and SFDVKD. This CDR3 is built from 15 residues.

The chain couples TRBV7-3 to TRBJ2-5, with a tentative D call TRBD2 (6 bases). V lost 5 bases to trimming and J lost 4 bases, with 14 bases between them. The CDR3 spans 14 residues. Germline CDR1 and CDR2: SGHTA and FQGTGA. This chain's CDR3 is CASSPDYTGETQYF. The CDR3 bases are TGTGCCAGCAGCCCGGACTACACGGGAGAGACCCAGTACTTC.

The gene calls are TRBV18 and TRBJ2-7; D possibly corresponds to TRBD1 (5 bases). Germline values: CDR1 KGHSH, CDR2 LQKENI. V lost 1 base, J lost 6 bases, and 10 bases lay in between. There are 13 residues in the CDR3. The CDR3 coding sequence is TGTGCCAGCTCACCACGGACAACCGCCGAGCAGTACTTC. Protein product: CASSPRTTAEQYF.

The rearrangement uses TRBV28 and TRBJ2-3, with TRBD1 matching over 9 bases. Trimming removed 1 base from V and 0 bases from J; junction bases left unmatched: 14. This CDR3 is built from 20 residues. Looked up from germline, CDR1 is MDHEN and CDR2 is SYDVKM. The CDR3 DNA is TGTGCCAGCAGTTTATCCTACCCCCGGGACAGGGAATCTAGCACAGATACGCAGTATTTT. It codes for CASSLSYPRDRESSTDTQYF.

V and J are TRBV19 and TRBJ1-5; 7 bases agree with TRBD1. CDR1 is LNHDA, CDR2 SQIVND, per germline (reference sequence). The CDR3 is made up of 14 amino acids. V was clipped by 8 bases and J by 1 base; unmatched bases: 5. CDR3 DNA: TGTGCCAGTGTAGGGACAGCCAGCAATCAGCCCCAGCATTTT. This sequence encodes CASVGTASNQPQHF.

V and J are TRBV19 and TRBJ1-1, with D possibly being TRBD1 (5 bases). V gave up 1 base and J gave up 0 bases, with 6 bases separating them. CDR1 LNHDA and CDR2 SQIVND come from the germline V gene (reference sequence). This CDR3 comprises 14 residues. CDR3 loop: CASSIAGLNTEAFF. As DNA, the CDR3 is TGTGCCAGTAGTATAGCAGGGCTGAACACTGAAGCTTTCTTT.

This clone was seen only a few times. The chain is built from TRBV6-1 and TRBJ1-2; TRBD1 aligns across 7 bases. The CDR3 covers 15 residues. V lost 1 base to trimming and J lost 4 bases; unmatched junction nucleotides: 6. In germline, CDR1 is MNHNS, CDR2 SASEGT. CDR3 protein: CASSEDRGGIYGYTF. Here the CDR3 DNA reads TGTGCCAGCAGTGAAGACAGGGGAGGCATCTATGGCTACACCTTC.

The rearrangement joins TRBV2 to TRBJ2-2, with 8 positions matching TRBD1. V lost 7 bases and J lost 7; bases outside the gene matches: 14. The germline V gene has CDR1 SNHLY and CDR2 FYNNEI. The CDR3 covers 16 residues. CDR3 bases: TGTGCCAGCACCCCTCCCGGACAGGGAAGGATCGGGGAGCTGTTTTTT. Residues: CASTPPGQGRIGELFF.

The chain uses TRBV14 and TRBJ1-6; no firm D call. Trimming shortened V by 0 bases and J by 0 bases, and 15 bases separated the two germline ends. CDR1 and CDR2 (germline): SGHDN, FVKESK. This CDR3 contains 19 residues. CDR3 amino acids: CASSQEAGRPSSYNSPLHF. DNA of the CDR3: TGTGCCAGCAGCCAAGAAGCAGGCAGGCCGAGCTCCTATAATTCACCCCTCCACTTT. The entire variable domain, with the rest obtained from reference TRBV14 and TRBJ1-6, is as follows: EAGVTQFPSHSVIEKGQTVTLRCDPISGHDNLYWYRRVMGKEIKFLLHFVKESKQDESGMPNNRFLAERTGGTYSTLKVQPAELEDSGVYFCASSQEAGRPSSYNSPLHFGNGTRLTVT.

The chain uses TRBV4-2 and TRBJ1-6; D is perhaps TRBD1 (6 bases). Germline CDR1 reads LGHNA; CDR2 reads YNFKEQ. CDR3 length equals 15 residues. The V end lost 0 bases, the J end lost 10 bases, and 13 bases lay between the germline ends. The CDR3 is CASSQDPRTVSPLHF. As DNA, the CDR3 is TGTGCCAGCAGCCAAGACCCCCGGACAGTCTCACCCCTCCACTTT.

V and J are TRBV19 and TRBJ2-5, with 7 nucleotides matching TRBD1. Germline CDR1 reads LNHDA; CDR2 reads SQIVND (reference sequence). The CDR3 runs to 14 residues. The junction had 10 bases not matched to a gene; V was cut back by 8 bases and J by 4 bases. CDR3 sequence: CASSNSWDRETQYF. The CDR3 DNA reads as TGTGCCAGTTCCAATAGTTGGGACAGAGAGACCCAGTACTTC.

The J gene is TRBJ1-2, the V gene TRBV19; tentatively, D is TRBD1 (6 bases). V lost 9 bases, J lost 8 bases, and 13 bases lay in between. The length of the CDR3 is 11 residues. Germline V CDR1 and CDR2: LNHDA, SQIVND (reference sequence). The CDR3 DNA follows: TGTGCCAGCGTAGGGGGACGAGGCTACACCTTC. Protein: CASVGGRGYTF.

The chain carries TRBV2 and TRBJ1-1; 10 bases agree with TRBD1. The CDR3 has 14 amino acids. V lost 3 bases, J lost 5 bases, and 3 bases stayed unmatched. Looked up from germline, CDR1 is SNHLY and CDR2 is FYNNEI. As DNA, the CDR3 is TGTGCCAGCAGTGAGGGACAGGGGATTACTGAAGCTTTCTTT. The encoded protein is CASSEGQGITEAFF.

This clone was seen ten or more times. The chain is built from TRBV6-6 and TRBJ1-5; 9 nucleotides agree with TRBD1. The CDR3 loop spans 16 amino acids. In germline, CDR1 is MNHNY, CDR2 SVGAGI (reference sequence). V shed 2 bases, J shed 2 bases, and the junction held 4 bases outside the gene matches. The chain's CDR3 is CASSYAGQGGNQPQHF. In nucleotides, the CDR3 is TGTGCCAGCAGTTACGCGGGACAGGGCGGCAATCAGCCCCAGCATTTT.

The rearrangement links TRBV29-1 to TRBJ2-7; D gene unclear. Deletions cut 2 bases from V and 6 bases from J, with 14 bases between. The CDR3 is 13 amino acids. Germline V lookup: CDR1 SQVTM, CDR2 ANQGSEA. CDR3 DNA sequence: TGCAGCGTTGAACAGAAGGAGTCTACCGAGCAGTACTTC. It yields the protein CSVEQKESTEQYF.

The V call is TRBV14, the J call TRBJ2-7; 10 nucleotides match TRBD2. The germline CDR1 and CDR2 sequences are SGHDN and FVKESK. V was clipped by 5 bases and J by 3 bases; unmatched bases: 4. The CDR3 extends over 14 amino acids. This CDR3 is CASSSSGGYYEQYF. CDR3 DNA: TGTGCCAGCAGCTCTAGCGGGGGCTACTACGAGCAGTACTTC.